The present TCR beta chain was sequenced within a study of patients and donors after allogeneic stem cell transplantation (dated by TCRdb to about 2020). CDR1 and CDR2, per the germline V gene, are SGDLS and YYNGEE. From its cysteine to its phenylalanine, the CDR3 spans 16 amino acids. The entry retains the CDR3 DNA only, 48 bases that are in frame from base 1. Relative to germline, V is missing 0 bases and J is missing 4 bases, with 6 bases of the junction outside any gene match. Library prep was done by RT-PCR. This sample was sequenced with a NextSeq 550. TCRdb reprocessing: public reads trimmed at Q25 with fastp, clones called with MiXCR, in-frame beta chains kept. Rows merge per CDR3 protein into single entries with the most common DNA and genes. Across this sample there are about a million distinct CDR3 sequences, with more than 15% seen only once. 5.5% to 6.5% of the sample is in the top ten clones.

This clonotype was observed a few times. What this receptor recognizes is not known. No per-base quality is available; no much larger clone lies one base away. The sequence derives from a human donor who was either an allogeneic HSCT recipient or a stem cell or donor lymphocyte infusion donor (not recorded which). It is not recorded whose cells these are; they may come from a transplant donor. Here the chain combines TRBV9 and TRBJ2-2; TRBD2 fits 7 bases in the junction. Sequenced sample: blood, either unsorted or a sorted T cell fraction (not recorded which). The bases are TGTGCCAGCAGCGTAGGAGGCGGGGGTGGCACCGGGGAGCTGTTTTTT. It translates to CASSVGGGGGTGELFF.